Listed here are 24 T cell receptor beta chains from one sample, sequenced in a study of cytotoxic CD8 clonotypes in ibrutinib-treated CLL. Using immunoSEQ multiplex PCR, the repertoire was profiled, and TCRdb retains in-frame clones only, with some absent. The sample includes approximately 120,000 clones, about 58% of them seen just once. This specimen consisted of PBMCs, obtained after 24 months of ibrutinib treatment. Every receptor here comes from a human donor with chronic lymphocytic leukemia.

This clone turned up a few times. The rearrangement joins TRBV7-3 to TRBJ2-3, with D tentatively TRBD2 (6 bases). V lost 5 bases and J lost 4, with 22 bases in between. The CDR3 covers 17 residues. The germline CDR1 and CDR2 sequences are SGHTA and FQGTGA. The CDR3 coding sequence is TGTGCCAGCAGCCCTCCCGCGAACCGGGGGATCCCAGATACGCAGTATTTT. Protein sequence: CASSPPANRGIPDTQYF.

This chain connects TRBV18 to TRBJ2-5, with D perhaps matching TRBD1 or TRBD2 (5 bases each). Germline CDR1 KGHSH, CDR2 LQKENI. The CDR3 contains 14 residues. With 0 bases removed from V and 9 bases from J, the gap between germline ends came to 14 bases. DNA for the CDR3: TGTGCCAGCTCACCACCGTACGGGGACGTGGCCCAGTACTTC. Protein: CASSPPYGDVAQYF.

J is TRBJ1-2 and V is TRBV25-1; maybe TRBD1 (5 bases). Germline V gene sequence: CDR1 MGHDK, CDR2 SYGVNS. Trimming cost V 2 bases and J 7 bases, with 17 bases left between them. CDR3 length: 15 amino acids. DNA for the CDR3: TGTGCCAGCAGTGAACCTGCCTGGGGGTTCGGTGGCTACACCTTC. Amino acids: CASSEPAWGFGGYTF.

The chain is built from TRBV7-2 and TRBJ2-3; TRBD2 might be the D (5 bases). This CDR3 has 13 amino acids. Trimming took 5 bases from V and 13 from J, leaving 19 bases between them. Germline CDR1 SGHTA, CDR2 FQGNSA. For the CDR3, the DNA is TGTGCCAGCAGCGTGAACCGGGGAAGCCGGGAGTATTTT. This gives the protein CASSVNRGSREYF.

The rearrangement joins TRBV29-1 to TRBJ1-1; no firm D call. Trimming removed 5 bases from V and 7 bases from J, with 14 bases in between. CDR3 length: 12 amino acids. From germline, CDR1 is SQVTM and CDR2 ANQGSEA. The CDR3 is CSVWGTGDEAFF. The CDR3 coding sequence is TGCAGCGTTTGGGGAACCGGAGATGAAGCTTTCTTT.

This clone has only a few counts. V gene TRBV18 combines with J gene TRBJ1-4; D is possibly TRBD1 (5 bases). Germline V gives CDR1 KGHSH, CDR2 LQKENI. The CDR3 is made up of 13 amino acids. V lost 3 bases, J lost 14 bases, and 16 bases lay in between. In DNA, the CDR3 is TGTGCCAGCTCACCCTATAGGGACTTTGGGCTGTTTTTT. Residues: CASSPYRDFGLFF.

This clone was seen repeatedly, ten times or more. V gene TRBV7-8 combines with J gene TRBJ2-7, with TRBD1 identical over 7 bases. V shed 6 bases, J shed 3 bases, and the junction held 8 bases outside the gene matches. The CDR3 is made up of 14 amino acids. Germline-derived CDR1 and CDR2 are SGHVS and FQNEAQ. The CDR3 nucleotides read TGTGCCAGCAGACCCGGGACAGCCAGCTACGAGCAGTACTTC. Protein product: CASRPGTASYEQYF.

This clone has only a few counts. The rearrangement joins TRBV15 to TRBJ1-2, with 7 bases matching TRBD1. J lost 2 bases, V lost 5 bases, and 14 bases had no gene match. The length of the CDR3 is 17 residues. Germline V gene data show CDR1 as LNHNV and CDR2 as YYDKDF (reference sequence). CDR3 protein: CATSRLQGKDRNYGYTF. In DNA, the CDR3 is TGTGCCACCAGCCGACTACAGGGGAAGGATAGGAACTATGGCTACACCTTC.

The chain joins TRBV18 to TRBJ2-2; 7 bases align to TRBD2. Germline lookup yields CDR1 KGHSH and CDR2 LQKENI. V dropped 3 bases and J dropped 5; count of bases not matched to a gene: 9. This CDR3 spans 16 amino acids. CDR3 in DNA: TGTGCCAGCTCACCCCTGTCCGGACTAGAAACCGGGGAGCTGTTTTTT. It encodes CASSPLSGLETGELFF.

The table lists this clone with a few counts. V gene TRBV28 combines with J gene TRBJ2-6, with D possibly matching TRBD1 (6 bases). The V end lost 5 bases, the J end lost 0 bases, and 8 bases lay between the germline ends. Germline V gives CDR1 MDHEN, CDR2 SYDVKM. The CDR3 has 15 residues. The chain's CDR3 is CASSAGASGANVLTF. The CDR3 bases are TGTGCCAGCAGTGCAGGGGCCTCTGGGGCCAACGTCCTGACTTTC.

Ten or more counts support this clone. The chain has TRBV28 and TRBJ1-2; 9 positions match TRBD1. The V segment lost 10 bases and the J segment 8 bases; nucleotides outside the gene matches: 11. The CDR3 length is 13 residues. Germline CDR1 and CDR2: MDHEN and SYDVKM. CDR3 sequence: CAIRLQGASGYTF. The CDR3 DNA follows: TGTGCCATACGTCTACAGGGGGCGAGCGGCTACACCTTC.

V usage is TRBV4-3 and J usage is TRBJ2-7; TRBD2 aligns across 11 bases. The germline gives CDR1 LGHNA, CDR2 YSLEER. V lost 5 bases, J lost 2 bases, and 5 bases stayed unmatched. The CDR3 is made up of 15 amino acids. The CDR3 loop is CASSEGTSGTYEQYF. The CDR3 coding sequence is TGCGCCAGCAGCGAGGGGACTAGCGGTACCTACGAGCAGTACTTC.

The chain employs TRBV2 and TRBJ2-3; possibly TRBD2 for D (7 bases). CDR3 length: 16 residues. Trimming removed 8 bases at V and 2 bases at J, with 20 bases between. CDR1 is SNHLY and CDR2 is FYNNEI in the germline V gene. The CDR3 DNA reads as TGTGCCAGCGGCCTGGGGGGGGCGTGGGCCACAGATACGCAGTATTTT. Its protein product is CASGLGGAWATDTQYF.

A few counts support this clone. This chain joins TRBV21-1 and TRBJ2-7; the D call TRBD1 from the table was never checked on the DNA. TRBV21-1 counts as a pseudogene. CDR3 length: 16 amino acids. CDR3 protein: CASSKDPGQGAREQYF. CDR3 nucleotide sequence: TGTGCCAGCAGCAAAGATCCGGGACAGGGGGCGCGAGAGCAGTACTTC.

V usage is TRBV6-6 and J usage is TRBJ2-5; perhaps TRBD2 as D (5 bases). CDR1 and CDR2 from the germline V gene are MNHNY and SVGAGI (reference sequence). The CDR3 totals 13 residues. V lost 5 bases and J lost 1, with 8 bases in between. The CDR3 spells CASSAGLQETQYF. In DNA, the CDR3 is TGTGCCAGCAGTGCCGGACTCCAAGAGACCCAGTACTTC.

The V and J genes are TRBV2 and TRBJ2-3; a weak D match, TRBD2 (5 bases). Between the trimmed V and J ends, which lost 4 bases and 5 bases, there was a span of 10 bases. The CDR3 sequence is 13 residues long. Germline-derived CDR1 and CDR2 are SNHLY and FYNNEI. CDR3 protein: CASSGIARDTQYF. In DNA form, the CDR3 reads TGTGCCAGCAGTGGGATAGCGAGAGATACGCAGTATTTT. The full variable domain, with the rest looked up from reference TRBV2 and TRBJ2-3, is EPEVTQTPSHQVTQMGQEVILRCVPISNHLYFYWYRQILGQKVEFLVSFYNNEISEKSEIFDDQFSVERPDGSNFTLKIRSTKLEDSAMYFCASSGIARDTQYFGPGTRLTVL.

This clone has a handful of counts. The chain couples TRBV28 to TRBJ2-7; possibly TRBD1 for D (6 bases). Germline assignment: CDR1 MDHEN and CDR2 SYDVKM. V dropped 7 bases and J dropped 0 bases, with 10 bases sitting between them. The CDR3 covers 13 residues. The chain's CDR3 is CASNKGGSYEQYF. CDR3 in DNA: TGTGCCAGCAACAAAGGGGGCTCCTACGAGCAGTACTTC.

This clone occurred a few times. The chain uses TRBV6-4 and TRBJ2-1; 11 nucleotides match TRBD2. J lost 5 bases, V lost 3 bases, and 3 bases had no gene match. In germline, CDR1 is MRHNA, CDR2 SNTAGT. The CDR3 runs 15 residues. Here the CDR3 DNA reads TGTGCCAGCAGTGATTCTAGCGGGGGGAACAATGAGCAGTTCTTC. The encoded protein is CASSDSSGGNNEQFF.

The chain carries TRBV4-1 and TRBJ2-7, with D perhaps matching TRBD1 (5 bases). The CDR3 is made up of 14 amino acids. Germline loops: CDR1 MGHRA, CDR2 YSYEKL. V gave up 1 base and J gave up 4 bases, with 11 bases separating them. The DNA for the CDR3 is TGCGCCAGCAGCCAAGGGCAGGGCGATTACGAGCAGTACTTC. This translates into CASSQGQGDYEQYF.

V is TRBV6-1 and J is TRBJ1-5; tentative D call: TRBD1 (5 bases). Trimming removed 7 bases at V and 7 bases at J, with 14 bases between. CDR1 is MNHNS and CDR2 is SASEGT in the germline V gene. The CDR3 is 13 amino acids. This chain's CDR3 is CASTARAYQPQHF. The CDR3 DNA sequence: TGTGCCAGCACCGCCAGGGCCTACCAGCCCCAGCATTTT.

This clone showed up just once. This chain links TRBV10-1 with TRBJ2-7; 9 bases are a match to TRBD1. Losses at the gene ends were 5 bases for V and 5 bases for J; bases not matched to a gene: 10. CDR1 and CDR2 (germline): WNHNN, SYGVQD (reference sequence). The CDR3 length is 15 residues. CDR3 protein: CASSRGDREVNEQYF. The CDR3 DNA follows: TGCGCCAGCAGTAGGGGGGACAGGGAGGTTAACGAGCAGTACTTC.

This clone occurred many times. This rearrangement joins TRBV4-1 to TRBJ2-7; 11 nucleotides line up with TRBD1. The CDR3 has 17 residues. V was pared by 0 bases and J by 1 base, with 5 bases of the junction left unmatched. Germline V lookup: CDR1 MGHRA, CDR2 YSYEKL. CDR3 bases: TGCGCCAGCAGCCAAGATCCAGGGACAGGGGGTTCCTACGAGCAGTACTTC. It yields the protein CASSQDPGTGGSYEQYF.

This clone was seen ten or more times. V gene TRBV29-1 combines with J gene TRBJ1-5; no clear D. V lost 7 bases and J 1 base, leaving 11 bases between the germline ends. The CDR3 sequence is 13 residues long. CDR1 and CDR2 (germline): SQVTM, ANQGSEA. The CDR3 DNA reads as TGCAGCGCCCAGAGCGGGAGCAATCAGCCCCAGCATTTT. Amino acids: CSAQSGSNQPQHF.

This chain links TRBV5-6 with TRBJ2-5; 8 bases map to TRBD1. J gave up 1 base and V 2 bases, and 7 bases lay outside the gene matches. The CDR3 totals 16 residues. CDR1 SGHDT and CDR2 YYEEEE come from the germline V gene. The CDR3 bases are TGTGCCAGCAGCTTCGGACAGGGAGGTGGCCAAGAGACCCAGTACTTC. It encodes CASSFGQGGGQETQYF.